This record concerns one T cell receptor beta chain sequence. The data were obtained in a study of Ad26.COV2.S vaccination and SARS-CoV-2 variants. From germline, CDR1 is SGHTA and CDR2 FQGTGA. The V end was cut by 6 bases, the J end by 0 bases, with 13 bases between. This CDR3 has 15 residues. TCRdb's table, derived via immunoSEQ multiplex PCR, lists solely in-frame clones and lacks some. The table has hundreds of thousands of clones, 92% seen once. The material sequenced was peripheral blood, taken after recovery from COVID-19. This TCR came from a human donor who had recovered from COVID-19. This chain links TRBV7-3 with TRBJ2-3, with D possibly matching TRBD2 (5 bases). CDR3 nucleotides: TGTGCCAGCAGGATGCAGCGGACTAGCACAGATACGCAGTATTTT. It is translated as CASRMQRTSTDTQYF.